This TCR beta chain was observed in a study of early T cells in non-severe SARS-CoV-2 infection. General study findings and limits: There was a bias toward anti-spike CD8 responses in VDJdb matching, which missed private and CD4 specificities.

Tagging with unique molecular identifiers was applied to individual cDNA molecules. TCRdb re-called the 5' RACE reads with MiXCR, one entry per CDR3 protein. The table shows roughly 100,000 distinct CDR3 sequences, with approximately 12% occurring only once. This clonotype was recorded at least ten times. The antigen remains unidentified. The junction shows a germline mismatch at one end, possibly a read error. The CDR3 runs 15 residues. Germline V gene sequence: CDR1 LGHDT, CDR2 YNNKEL (reference sequence). The source was whole blood, collected at baseline. The chain is built from TRBV3-1 and TRBJ2-7; maybe TRBD1 (5 bases). This clonotype was obtained from an adult who was a healthcare worker with PCR-confirmed SARS-CoV-2 infection or an uninfected control (not recorded which). CDR3 nucleotides: TGTGCCAGCAGCCAACAGGGTTTCGTACAATACGAGCAGCACTTC. Protein: CASSQQGFVQYEQHF.